The clone carrying this TCR beta chain has a count of ten or more. Trimming removed 1 base at V and 4 bases at J, with 17 bases between. The CDR3 is made up of 16 amino acids. Germline-derived CDR1 and CDR2 are SGHNT and YENEEA. Authors of the study amplified TCR beta CDR3 regions from RNA transcripts. First-round RT-PCR targeting the TCR CDR3 was performed with the HTBI primer set. TCRdb reanalysed the multiplex PCR reads using MiXCR and keeps one entry per CDR3 protein. The sample gives 340,000 or so distinct CDR3 sequences, around 20% of which show up once; roughly 52% is in the top ten. A roughly 9.3 ml volume of fresh peripheral blood provided the PBMCs. The data derive from a study of T cells in Graves' hyperthyroidism and ophthalmopathy.

Material: blood. This clonotype was obtained from a woman in her forties or fifties with Graves' hyperthyroidism. J is TRBJ2-7 and V is TRBV11-3; D call uncertain. Here the CDR3 DNA reads TGTGCCAGCAGCTTAGGAGCACAGAGTCCTCCTTACGAGCAGTACTTC. Amino acid sequence: CASSLGAQSPPYEQYF.